These 32 T cell receptor beta chains came from one sample sequenced in a study of tumor-infiltrating T cells and Merkel cell polyomavirus. Study context: The T cells studied were KLL-specific CD8+ cells against Merkel polyomavirus.

Robust Merkel cell polyomavirus Large T antigen positivity by immunohistochemistry was seen in all patients' tumors. Using immunoSEQ multiplex PCR, the repertoire was profiled, and TCRdb retains in-frame clones only, with some absent. Of more than 20,000 clones in the sample, 87% were seen once. Material: lymph node tissue. The receptors were gathered from a man between 50 and 59 years old with Merkel cell carcinoma.

The chain is built from TRBV18 and TRBJ2-7; 7 bases fit TRBD2. V shed 3 bases, J shed 2 bases, and the junction held 4 bases outside the gene matches. The CDR3 is made up of 14 amino acids. Looked up from germline, CDR1 is KGHSH and CDR2 is LQKENI. In DNA, the CDR3 is TGTGCCAGCTCACCTGGACTAGGAGCCTACGAGCAGTACTTC. Encoded protein: CASSPGLGAYEQYF.

V and J are TRBV6-1 and TRBJ1-3; 8 nucleotides agree with TRBD1. Germline lookup yields CDR1 MNHNS and CDR2 SASEGT. Trimming at V came to 5 bases and at J to 4 bases, leaving 4 bases not matched to a gene. The CDR3 runs 14 residues. DNA of the CDR3: TGTGCCAGCAGTCGGACAGGGTTCGGAAACACCATATATTTT. Encoded protein: CASSRTGFGNTIYF.

The V and J genes are TRBV19 and TRBJ2-1; 11 bases align to TRBD2. The CDR3 extends over 13 amino acids. V gave up 6 bases and J gave up 9 bases; unmatched junction bases: 4. Germline V gene data show CDR1 as LNHDA and CDR2 as SQIVND (reference sequence). CDR3 DNA sequence: TGTGCCAGTAGACTAGCGGGAGAAGTTGAGCAGTTCTTC. Translating gives CASRLAGEVEQFF.

CDR3 region: CASSPGLAGVGTGELFF. CDR3 bases: TGTGCCAGCAGTCCTGGACTAGCGGGAGTTGGCACCGGGGAGCTGTTTTTT. The chain employs TRBV27 and TRBJ2-2, with 13 bases that match TRBD2. Germline V gene data show CDR1 as MNHEY and CDR2 as SMNVEV (reference sequence). The CDR3 runs 17 residues. V dropped 5 bases and J dropped 4; count of bases not matched to a gene: 7.

The chain recombines TRBV19 with TRBJ2-2, with 10 bases aligning to TRBD1. V lost 5 bases and J lost 4; bases outside the gene matches: 10. Germline V gives CDR1 LNHDA, CDR2 SQIVND (reference sequence). The CDR3 length is 17 residues. CDR3 sequence (DNA): TGTGCCAGTAGTCGAACTCCGGGACAGGGGTCCACCGGGGAGCTGTTTTTT. This gives the protein CASSRTPGQGSTGELFF.

V is TRBV6-4 and J is TRBJ2-2; a possible D gene is TRBD1 (6 bases). V lost 10 bases to trimming and J lost 6 bases, with 21 bases between them. Germline CDR1 MRHNA, CDR2 SNTAGT. The CDR3 is 15 residues long. The CDR3 sequence is CATRGEGSLAGELFF. The CDR3 nucleotides are TGTGCCACCAGGGGAGAGGGAAGCCTAGCCGGGGAGCTGTTTTTT.

This rearrangement joins TRBV6-5 to TRBJ2-7, with 7 bases aligning to TRBD2. Unmatched junction bases numbered 7, after V lost 0 bases and J lost 2 bases. Germline V lookup: CDR1 MNHEY, CDR2 SVGAGI. This CDR3 is 16 amino acids long. Here the CDR3 DNA reads TGTGCCAGCAGTTACTCATCCAGCGGGGCCACCTACGAGCAGTACTTC. This gives the protein CASSYSSSGATYEQYF.

The J gene is TRBJ2-7, the V gene TRBV28, with 12 bases matching TRBD1. The CDR3 extends over 15 amino acids. Germline CDR1 is MDHEN and CDR2 is SYDVKM. V was clipped by 11 bases and J by 6 bases; unmatched bases: 14. The CDR3 nucleotides are TGTGCCCTCCGGGACAGGGGGCCCCCTGTTATCGAGCAGTACTTC. Its translation is CALRDRGPPVIEQYF.

The rearrangement uses TRBV11-1 and TRBJ2-1, with TRBD1 as a possible D gene (5 bases). Germline-derived CDR1 and CDR2 are SGHAT and FQDESV (reference sequence). Trimming stripped 2 bases from V and 4 bases from J, with 12 bases between. The CDR3 is 15 residues long. The CDR3: CASSLRQGLYNEQFF. In DNA form, the CDR3 reads TGTGCCAGCAGCTTAAGGCAGGGTTTGTACAATGAGCAGTTCTTC.

The chain combines TRBV7-9 with TRBJ2-7, with a weak D call TRBD1 (5 bases). The CDR3 contains 14 residues. CDR1 and CDR2 from the germline V gene are SEHNR and FQNEAQ (reference sequence). V dropped 5 bases and J dropped 6 bases, with 17 bases sitting between them. In nucleotides, the CDR3 is TGTGCCAGCAGCGTTCCGGGTGAAGGGGCCGAGCAGTACTTC. Translating gives CASSVPGEGAEQYF.

J is TRBJ1-6 and V is TRBV9; 7 bases line up with TRBD1. The V gene end was trimmed by 3 bases and the J gene end by 4 bases; junction bases not matched to a gene: 1. The CDR3 length is 14 residues. Germline loops: CDR1 SGDLS, CDR2 YYNGEE. The CDR3 loop is CASSAGQYNSPLHF. The DNA for the CDR3 is TGTGCCAGCAGCGCGGGACAGTATAATTCACCCCTCCACTTT.

The chain is built from TRBV7-2 and TRBJ1-5; D is unclear. This CDR3 has 13 amino acids. V lost 2 bases to trimming and J lost 6 bases, with 8 bases between them. From germline, CDR1 is SGHTA and CDR2 FQGNSA. CDR3 sequence: CASSLRAGQPQHF. The CDR3 DNA reads TGTGCCAGCAGCTTAAGGGCGGGTCAGCCCCAGCATTTT.

The rearrangement links TRBV30 to TRBJ1-1; TRBD1 matches at 7 bases. CDR3 length: 15 amino acids. Germline V gene sequence: CDR1 GTSNPN, CDR2 SVGIG (reference sequence). The junction had 8 bases not matched to a gene; V was cut back by 2 bases and J by 2 bases. CDR3 in DNA: TGTGCCTGGAGTATGGGAGGAGGGGGCAACACTGAAGCTTTCTTT. Protein sequence: CAWSMGGGGNTEAFF.

The chain recombines TRBV11-1 with TRBJ2-7; a possible D gene is TRBD2 (6 bases). CDR3 size: 16 residues. The V gene's germline CDR1 is SGHAT and CDR2 FQDESV (reference sequence). Trimming removed 0 bases from V and 2 bases from J, with 14 bases in between. CDR3 DNA sequence: TGTGCCAGCAGCTTAGCGCGAGTGGGGGGAACCTACGAGCAGTACTTC. This translates into CASSLARVGGTYEQYF.

V usage is TRBV30 and J usage is TRBJ2-7; D possibly corresponds to TRBD1 (6 bases). The CDR3 totals 14 residues. Germline CDR1 GTSNPN, CDR2 SVGIG (reference sequence). Between the trimmed V and J ends, which lost 3 bases and 5 bases, there was a span of 17 bases. CDR3 DNA: TGTGCCTGGAGGGACTCAGACAGGTACAACGAGCAGTACTTC. Its translation: CAWRDSDRYNEQYF.

This clone was seen a single time. The rearrangement uses TRBV11-2 and TRBJ2-7, with D tentatively TRBD2 (5 bases). The CDR3 has 16 residues. CDR1 and CDR2 from the germline V gene are SGHAT and FQNNGV. V shed 5 bases and J shed 0 bases, with 17 bases lying between them. Here the CDR3 DNA reads TGTGCCAGCAGCCGATTGGGAGCGGAGAGCTCCTACGAGCAGTACTTC. Amino acid sequence: CASSRLGAESSYEQYF.

The rearrangement uses TRBV7-2 and TRBJ1-1; 10 nucleotides line up with TRBD1. The trim removed 6 bases at V and 1 base at J, leaving 2 bases unmatched. This CDR3 region has 14 residues. Germline V lookup: CDR1 SGHTA, CDR2 FQGNSA. The CDR3 is CASSRQGANTEAFF. The CDR3 coding sequence is TGTGCCAGCAGTAGACAGGGGGCGAACACTGAAGCTTTCTTT.

The J gene is TRBJ2-1, the V gene TRBV6-6; tentatively, D is TRBD2 (6 bases). V was cut by 5 bases and J by 3 bases, with 8 bases left in between. From germline, CDR1 is MNHNY and CDR2 SVGAGI (reference sequence). The CDR3 consists of 13 residues. As DNA, the CDR3 is TGTGCCAGCAGTAAGGACTACTACAATGAGCAGTTCTTC. Encoded protein: CASSKDYYNEQFF.

The chain couples TRBV7-8 to TRBJ2-7; 9 positions match TRBD1. The germline V gene encodes CDR1 SGHVS and CDR2 FQNEAQ. CDR3 length: 14 amino acids. The V segment lost 4 bases and the J segment 7 bases; nucleotides outside the gene matches: 8. CDR3 region: CASSWRQGDREQYF. CDR3 in DNA: TGTGCCAGCAGCTGGCGACAGGGGGACCGTGAGCAGTACTTC.

The chain joins TRBV5-1 to TRBJ2-5, with TRBD2 as a possible D gene (5 bases). The J call may be in error: the DNA end matches TRBJ2-7 better. The CDR3 covers 13 residues. Germline V gene sequence: CDR1 SGHRS, CDR2 YFSETQ. CDR3: CASSLLGDYEQYF. The CDR3 DNA is TGCGCCAGCAGCTTGCTCGGGGACTACGAGCAGTACTTC.

V gene TRBV7-2 combines with J gene TRBJ2-5, with D possibly TRBD2 on 6 matching bases. Germline V lookup: CDR1 SGHTA, CDR2 FQGNSA. V was shortened by 5 bases and J by 2 bases, with 12 bases between the two germline ends. CDR3 length: 14 residues. CDR3 DNA: TGTGCCAGCAGCCCGGGGCTAGCGCAAGAGACCCAGTACTTC. Its protein is CASSPGLAQETQYF.

This chain connects TRBV27 to TRBJ2-5; TRBD1 matches 9 bases. This CDR3 region has 15 residues. CDR1 and CDR2 (germline): MNHEY, SMNVEV (reference sequence). After removal of 4 bases from V and 5 bases from J, the junction contained 8 bases not matched to a gene. This CDR3 reads CASSSKQGARETQYF. The CDR3 DNA reads TGTGCCAGCAGTTCTAAACAGGGGGCCCGGGAGACCCAGTACTTC.

This chain links TRBV28 with TRBJ2-3; D remains unclear. Germline CDR1 MDHEN, CDR2 SYDVKM. Deletions cut 6 bases from V and 2 bases from J, with 6 bases between. The CDR3 is 12 amino acids. DNA for the CDR3: TGTGCCAGCAGCGCGTTCACAGATACGCAGTATTTT. This codes for CASSAFTDTQYF.

The J gene is TRBJ2-7, the V gene TRBV6-5; 11 nucleotides match TRBD1. CDR3 length: 15 residues. V lost 2 bases and J lost 3; bases outside the gene matches: 3. Germline CDR1 reads MNHEY; CDR2 reads SVGAGI. The CDR3 DNA follows: TGTGCCAGCAGTTACGAGGGACAGGGGGTCTACGAGCAGTACTTC. Translated, it gives CASSYEGQGVYEQYF.

The V and J genes are TRBV21-1 and TRBJ2-1; the table's TRBD2 call for D was not verified on the DNA. TRBV21-1 is shown as a pseudogene. The CDR3 has 18 residues. CDR3 in DNA: TGTGCCAGCAGCAAACCCCCCGACCGGGTGGCTAGCGAGTATGAGCAGTTCTTC. It encodes CASSKPPDRVASEYEQFF.

The J gene is TRBJ2-6, the V gene TRBV30, with a weak D call TRBD1 (6 bases). Germline V gene lookup returns CDR1 GTSNPN and CDR2 SVGIG (reference sequence). V dropped 5 bases and J dropped 3 bases, with 8 bases sitting between them. The CDR3 has 13 residues. As DNA, the CDR3 is TGTGCCTGGCAGGGGTTTGGGGCCAACGTCCTGACTTTC. Amino acid sequence: CAWQGFGANVLTF.

This chain connects TRBV4-3 to TRBJ2-4; TRBD2 matches at 13 bases. V lost 1 base, J lost 8 bases, and 5 bases stayed unmatched. The CDR3 is 16 residues long. Germline-derived CDR1 and CDR2 are LGHNA and YSLEER. CDR3 bases: TGCGCCAGCAGCCAAGCCCGGACTAGCGGGGGTGACATTCAGTACTTC. Translation: CASSQARTSGGDIQYF.

V is TRBV7-2 and J is TRBJ2-1; D may be TRBD2 (7 bases). Germline CDR1 is SGHTA and CDR2 is FQGNSA. Trimming shortened V by 5 bases and J by 2 bases, and 19 bases separated the two germline ends. The CDR3 is made up of 17 amino acids. This CDR3 reads CASSPLGGGRTYNEQFF. In nucleotides, the CDR3 is TGTGCCAGCAGCCCGTTAGGCGGGGGCCGGACCTACAATGAGCAGTTCTTC.

The V gene is TRBV18, the J gene TRBJ2-1; 7 bases fit TRBD1. J gave up 0 bases and V 4 bases, and 3 bases lay outside the gene matches. Germline assignment: CDR1 KGHSH and CDR2 LQKENI. The CDR3 runs to 15 residues. CDR3 protein: CASSRDRVSYNEQFF. Written as DNA, the CDR3 is TGTGCCAGCTCACGAGACAGGGTCTCCTACAATGAGCAGTTCTTC. The full variable domain, completed using reference TRBV18 and TRBJ2-1, is NAGVMQNPRHLVRRRGQEARLRCSPMKGHSHVYWYRQLPEEGLKFMVYLQKENIIDESGMPKERFSAEFPKEGPSILRIQQVVRGDSAAYFCASSRDRVSYNEQFFGPGTRLTVL.

This CDR3 is CASSLDTGRGLAETQYF. In DNA, the CDR3 is TGTGCCAGCAGCTTGGACACTGGCAGGGGCTTGGCGGAGACCCAGTACTTC. The chain couples TRBV5-8 to TRBJ2-5; D possibly corresponds to TRBD1 (6 bases). Germline CDR1 SGHTS, CDR2 YDEGEE. V dropped 0 bases and J dropped 5 bases, with 20 bases sitting between them. The CDR3 runs 17 residues.

The chain uses TRBV5-1 and TRBJ1-6; 9 positions agree with TRBD1. Unmatched junction bases numbered 5, after V lost 4 bases and J lost 9 bases. This CDR3 comprises 14 residues. CDR1 and CDR2 from the germline V gene are SGHRS and YFSETQ. The CDR3 here is CASSPGQGTSPLHF. CDR3 in DNA: TGCGCCAGCAGCCCAGGACAGGGGACTTCACCCCTCCACTTT.

This chain links TRBV9 with TRBJ2-1; TRBD2 agrees at 10 bases. J lost 5 bases, V lost 0 bases, and 2 bases had no gene match. From germline, CDR1 is SGDLS and CDR2 YYNGEE. The CDR3 loop spans 15 amino acids. This CDR3 is CASSVVGTSDNEQFF. CDR3 nucleotides: TGTGCCAGCAGCGTAGTCGGGACTAGCGACAATGAGCAGTTCTTC.